This T cell receptor (beta chain) was obtained from a study of CXCR3-negative and CXCR3-positive naive CD8 T cells. Study details: Across all libraries, TRB reads numbered approximately 150 million, with about 1.5 +/- 0.3 million in each library.

The libraries of TRB cDNA were constructed through 5' RACE using UMI labels. TCRdb reprocessed the 5' RACE reads and keeps a single row for each CDR3 protein, giving no DNA. The table for this sample gives about 150,000 distinct CDR3 sequences. Study conclusions and caveats: TRB CDR3 hydrophobicity was greater in CXCR3-positive naive cells than in CXCR3-negative naive cells. The study inferred TCR strength from TRB CDR3 properties and found comparable surface CD5 between naive subsets. Unlike memory cells, which differed, naive CXCR3-negative and CXCR3-positive cells had similar TRBV-TRBJ usage. Similarly elevated diversity marked both naive subsets, with memory CD8+ cells showing far lower diversity.

Points on this clonotype: Its antigen remains unidentified.

The receptor's source is a human donor in good health. Some clones in this sample may be carry-over from other donors' samples. Sample: naive CXCR3+ CD8+ T cells from blood. Noted subset: CD45RO-CCR7+CD27+CD95- naive CD8+ T cells expressing CXCR3 (TNR3+).

The CDR3 spells CASRLDSYNEQFF. The rearrangement uses TRBV5-5 and TRBJ2-1; the D call of TRBD1 rests on TCRdb alone, since no DNA is present to check it. Looked up from germline, CDR1 is SGHKS and CDR2 is YYEKEE (reference sequence). This CDR3 contains 13 residues.